The 15 T cell receptor beta chains below all came from one sample that was sequenced in a study of siplizumab effects on memory and regulatory T cells. Generated by immunoSEQ multiplex PCR, the TCRdb table keeps only in-frame clones and is missing some. Here the sample spans 75,000 to 95,000 clones, 80% to 90% being singletons. Sequencing used CD4+ T cells sorted from blood. The origin of the receptors is a human donor in good health.

The chain joins TRBV18 to TRBJ1-5; TRBD1 aligns across 7 bases. Germline CDR1 and CDR2: KGHSH and LQKENI. CDR3 size: 14 residues. V trimming: 3 bases; J trimming: 7 bases; junction bases outside the gene matches: 6. CDR3 coding DNA: TGTGCCAGCTCACCCGACAGGGTTGGGCAGCCCCAGCATTTT. Amino acids: CASSPDRVGQPQHF.

This clone was recorded a few times. The J gene is TRBJ1-1, the V gene TRBV30, with D unclear. CDR3 length: 15 residues. Germline V gene lookup returns CDR1 GTSNPN and CDR2 SVGIG (reference sequence). Trimming removed 0 bases from V and 0 bases from J, with 11 bases in between. The CDR3 spells CAWSVRLTMNTEAFF. The DNA of the CDR3 is TGTGCCTGGAGTGTACGACTGACCATGAACACTGAAGCTTTCTTT.

This clone was seen only once. The rearrangement joins TRBV5-6 to TRBJ1-3; the D is unclear. Trimming left V 2 bases short and J 0 bases short, with 9 bases between. The germline V gene encodes CDR1 SGHDT and CDR2 YYEEEE. The CDR3 runs to 15 residues. The CDR3: CASSLSRTSGNTIYF. CDR3 nucleotide sequence: TGTGCCAGCAGCTTATCCAGGACCTCTGGAAACACCATATATTTT.

This clone was seen a single time. V is TRBV6-4 and J is TRBJ1-2, with D maybe TRBD1 (6 bases). The CDR3 loop spans 13 amino acids. V lost 6 bases to trimming and J lost 8 bases, with 16 bases between them. Germline CDR1 is MRHNA and CDR2 is SNTAGT. CDR3 sequence: CASSSTTGRGYTF. In DNA, the CDR3 is TGTGCCAGCAGCTCAACCACAGGGAGAGGCTACACCTTC.

The chain employs TRBV6-5 and TRBJ1-1; D is uncertain. The CDR3 spans 13 residues. Trimming took off 5 bases at V and 1 base at J, with 8 bases between the two ends. Germline CDR1 and CDR2: MNHEY and SVGAGI. The CDR3 nucleotides read TGTGCCAGCAGTGGTAATGGGAACACTGAAGCTTTCTTT. It codes for CASSGNGNTEAFF.

The sample holds a few counts of this clone. The chain recombines TRBV20-1 with TRBJ2-3; D possibly corresponds to TRBD2 (5 bases). The CDR3 extends over 11 amino acids. CDR1 and CDR2 (germline): DFQATT, SNEGSKA (reference sequence). V lost 3 bases and J 5 bases, leaving 6 bases between the germline ends. DNA for the CDR3: TGCAGTGCTAGTGCGGGAGATACGCAGTATTTT. This translates into CSASAGDTQYF.

The rearrangement links TRBV2 to TRBJ2-7; D tentatively reads TRBD1 or TRBD2 (5 bases each). CDR1 and CDR2 from the germline V gene are SNHLY and FYNNEI. The V end was cut by 10 bases, the J end by 3 bases, with 13 bases between. This CDR3 has 12 amino acids. The CDR3 region is CATERDRYEQYF. DNA for the CDR3: TGTGCCACCGAAAGGGACCGCTACGAGCAGTACTTC.

The V and J genes are TRBV15 and TRBJ2-7, with 7 positions matching TRBD2. The V gene end was trimmed by 6 bases and the J gene end by 2 bases; junction bases not matched to a gene: 7. Germline lookup yields CDR1 LNHNV and CDR2 YYDKDF (reference sequence). The CDR3 is 14 amino acids. The CDR3 DNA follows: TGTGCCACCAGGAGCGGGATTACCACCTACGAGCAGTACTTC. Translation gives CATRSGITTYEQYF.

V is TRBV12-5 and J is TRBJ2-1; D possibly matches TRBD1 or TRBD2 (6 bases each). In germline, CDR1 is LGHNT, CDR2 FRNRAP. CDR3 length equals 19 residues. V lost 0 bases and J 6 bases, leaving 24 bases between the germline ends. Here the CDR3 reads CASGLVGGPDAGRFNEQFF. In DNA, the CDR3 is TGTGCTAGTGGTTTGGTAGGGGGGCCGGACGCGGGACGGTTCAATGAGCAGTTCTTC.

This clone was seen more than once but under ten times. The V gene is TRBV7-3, the J gene TRBJ2-5; 12 nucleotides agree with TRBD2. The CDR3 consists of 16 residues. V gave up 5 bases and J gave up 5 bases; unmatched junction bases: 9. The germline V gene has CDR1 SGHTA and CDR2 FQGTGA. CDR3 amino acids: CASSRPYGLAGETQYF. CDR3 sequence (DNA): TGTGCCAGCAGCCGTCCGTATGGACTAGCGGGGGAGACCCAGTACTTC.

The chain recombines TRBV7-9 with TRBJ1-3; D is unresolved. The germline V gene encodes CDR1 SEHNR and CDR2 FQNEAQ (reference sequence). Trimming left V 5 bases short and J 0 bases short, with 5 bases between. CDR3 size: 13 residues. The CDR3: CASSADSGNTIYF. CDR3 in DNA: TGTGCCAGCAGCGCAGACTCTGGAAACACCATATATTTT.

Worth noting for this clone: A junction boundary mismatches the germline segment, possibly from a read error. The chain carries TRBV6-5 and TRBJ1-6; no clear D gene. Per germline, CDR1 MNHEY and CDR2 SVGAGI. The CDR3 totals 9 residues. The CDR3 reads CASSYMPSF. As DNA, the CDR3 is TGTGCCAGCAGTTATATGCCCAGTTTT.

This clone was observed a few times. V gene TRBV6-5 combines with J gene TRBJ2-1, with a possible D match to TRBD2 (6 bases). V was pared by 2 bases and J by 6 bases, with 17 bases between. The length of the CDR3 is 16 residues. Germline values: CDR1 MNHEY, CDR2 SVGAGI. CDR3 DNA sequence: TGTGCCAGCAGTTACCATGGCGGGATATCGGGCAATGAGCAGTTCTTC. The encoded protein is CASSYHGGISGNEQFF.

The chain couples TRBV5-4 to TRBJ1-1, with 7 positions matching TRBD1. The CDR3 has 12 residues. V was pared by 3 bases and J by 8 bases, with 4 bases of the junction left unmatched. Germline CDR1 SGHNT, CDR2 YYREEE (reference sequence). The CDR3 loop reads CASSSGGREAFF. The CDR3, as DNA: TGTGCCAGCAGCTCAGGGGGGCGAGAAGCTTTCTTT.

The chain combines TRBV2 with TRBJ2-1; D is unresolved. Germline CDR1 SNHLY, CDR2 FYNNEI. This CDR3 contains 12 residues. Deletions cut 3 bases from V and 4 bases from J, with 4 bases between. CDR3: CASSDFYNEQFF. The CDR3 DNA sequence: TGTGCCAGCAGTGATTTTTACAATGAGCAGTTCTTC.